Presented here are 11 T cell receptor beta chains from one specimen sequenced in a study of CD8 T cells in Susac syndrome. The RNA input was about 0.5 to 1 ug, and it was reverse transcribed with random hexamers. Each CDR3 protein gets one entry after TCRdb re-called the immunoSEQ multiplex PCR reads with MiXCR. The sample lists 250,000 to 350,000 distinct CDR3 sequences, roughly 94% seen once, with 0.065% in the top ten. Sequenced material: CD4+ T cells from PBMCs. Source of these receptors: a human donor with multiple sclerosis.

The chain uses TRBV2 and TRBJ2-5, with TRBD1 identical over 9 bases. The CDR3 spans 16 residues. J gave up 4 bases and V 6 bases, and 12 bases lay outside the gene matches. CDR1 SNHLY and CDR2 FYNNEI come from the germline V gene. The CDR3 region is CASRLSRTGEGETQYF. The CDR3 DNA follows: TGTGCCAGCAGATTGAGCCGGACAGGGGAGGGAGAGACCCAGTACTTC.

This CDR3 reads CASSYSGGVVSGYTF. In nucleotides, the CDR3 is TGTGCCAGCAGTTACTCCGGGGGTGTGGTTTCGGGCTACACCTTC. The chain links TRBV6-6 to TRBJ1-2; perhaps TRBD1 as D (5 bases). V was cut by 0 bases and J by 8 bases, with 16 bases left in between. Looked up from germline, CDR1 is MNHNY and CDR2 is SVGAGI (reference sequence). This CDR3 has 15 amino acids.

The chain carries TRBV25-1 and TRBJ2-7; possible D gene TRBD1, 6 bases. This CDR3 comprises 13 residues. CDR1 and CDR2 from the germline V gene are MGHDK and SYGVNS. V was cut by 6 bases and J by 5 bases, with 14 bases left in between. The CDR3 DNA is TGTGCCAGCAGCCTACAGGGAACGGACGAGCAGTACTTC. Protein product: CASSLQGTDEQYF.

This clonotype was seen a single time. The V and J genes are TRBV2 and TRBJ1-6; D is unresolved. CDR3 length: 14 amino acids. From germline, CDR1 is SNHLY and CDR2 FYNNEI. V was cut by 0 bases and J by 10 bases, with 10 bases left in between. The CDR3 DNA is TGTGCCAGCAGTGAAGCGCGGTCTTGGTCACCCCTCCACTTT. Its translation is CASSEARSWSPLHF.

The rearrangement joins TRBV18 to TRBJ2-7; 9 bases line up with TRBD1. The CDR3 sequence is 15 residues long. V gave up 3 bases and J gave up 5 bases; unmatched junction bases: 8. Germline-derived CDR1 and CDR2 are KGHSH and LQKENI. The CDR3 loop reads CASSPSPGQGHEQYF. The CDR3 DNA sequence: TGTGCCAGCTCACCTTCACCGGGACAGGGTCACGAGCAGTACTTC.

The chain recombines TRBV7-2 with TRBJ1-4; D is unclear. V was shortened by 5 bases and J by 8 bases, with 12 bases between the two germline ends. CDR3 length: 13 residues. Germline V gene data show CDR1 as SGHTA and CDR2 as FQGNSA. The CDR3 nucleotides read TGTGCCAGCAGCCCTTCCTTTGGCGAAAAACTGTTTTTT. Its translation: CASSPSFGEKLFF.

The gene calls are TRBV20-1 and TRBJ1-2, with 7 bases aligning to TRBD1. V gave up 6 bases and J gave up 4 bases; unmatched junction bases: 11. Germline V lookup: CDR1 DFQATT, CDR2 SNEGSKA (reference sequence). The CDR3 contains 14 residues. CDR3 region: CSARNRGIVYGYTF. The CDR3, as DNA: TGCAGTGCCAGGAACAGGGGAATAGTCTATGGCTACACCTTC.

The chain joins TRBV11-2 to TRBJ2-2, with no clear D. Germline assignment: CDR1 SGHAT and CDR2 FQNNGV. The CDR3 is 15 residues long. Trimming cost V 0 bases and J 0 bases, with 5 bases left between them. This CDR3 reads CASSLDFPNTGELFF. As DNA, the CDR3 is TGTGCCAGCAGCTTAGATTTTCCGAACACCGGGGAGCTGTTTTTT.

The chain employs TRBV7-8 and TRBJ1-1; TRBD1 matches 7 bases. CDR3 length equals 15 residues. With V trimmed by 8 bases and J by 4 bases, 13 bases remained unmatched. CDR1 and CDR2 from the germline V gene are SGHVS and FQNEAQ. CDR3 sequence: CASSNTGDMSTEAFF. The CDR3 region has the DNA TGTGCCAGCTCTAATACAGGGGATATGTCCACTGAAGCTTTCTTT.

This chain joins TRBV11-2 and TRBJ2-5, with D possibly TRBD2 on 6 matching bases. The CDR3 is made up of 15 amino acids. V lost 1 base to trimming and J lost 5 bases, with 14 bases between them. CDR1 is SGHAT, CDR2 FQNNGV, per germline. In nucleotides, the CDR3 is TGTGCCAGCAGCTTAGTCGTCGTGGAGGGGGAGACCCAGTACTTC. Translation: CASSLVVVEGETQYF.

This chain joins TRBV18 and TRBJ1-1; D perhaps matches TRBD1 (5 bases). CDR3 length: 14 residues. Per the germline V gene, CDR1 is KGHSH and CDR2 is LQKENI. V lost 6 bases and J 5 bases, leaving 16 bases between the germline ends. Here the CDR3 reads CASSPDQWGTEAFF. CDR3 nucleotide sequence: TGTGCCAGCTCCCCGGACCAATGGGGGACTGAAGCTTTCTTT.